This passage covers 21 T cell receptor beta chains from one sample sequenced in a study of cytomegalovirus exposure and HLA in healthy donors. Both 60 Vbeta primers and 13 Jbeta primers went into the PCR. Sequenced by immunoSEQ multiplex PCR; TCRdb stores in-frame clones only, minus some. The table includes about 72,000 clones, roughly 82% detected once. Specimen: PBMCs. The receptors shown here come from a man between 18 and 29 years old in good health and CMV-seronegative.

The genes are TRBV19 and TRBJ1-4; TRBD1 is a possible D gene (5 bases). CDR1 is LNHDA and CDR2 is SQIVND in the germline V gene (reference sequence). V shed 7 bases and J shed 0 bases, with 9 bases lying between them. This CDR3 is built from 14 residues. CDR3 DNA sequence: TGTGCCAGTACTGTGACAGCAACTAATGAAAAACTGTTTTTT. It specifies CASTVTATNEKLFF.

The chain carries TRBV7-8 and TRBJ1-2; TRBD1 matches 7 bases. In germline, CDR1 is SGHVS, CDR2 FQNEAQ. V dropped 3 bases and J dropped 6; count of bases not matched to a gene: 7. The CDR3 contains 14 residues. The CDR3 DNA follows: TGTGCCAGCAGCTTGGTAGACAGGGAGGATGGCTACACCTTC. Translated, it gives CASSLVDREDGYTF. Full variable domain (outside the CDR3, taken from reference TRBV7-8 and TRBJ1-2): GAGVSQSPRYKVAKRGQDVALRCDPISGHVSLFWYQQALGQGPEFLTYFQNEAQLDKSGLPSDRFFAERPEGSVSTLKIQRTQQEDSAVYLCASSLVDREDGYTFGSGTRLTVV.

In this sample, this clone turned up a few times. V and J are TRBV29-1 and TRBJ2-3; 9 nucleotides agree with TRBD2. This CDR3 has 16 amino acids. Germline assignment: CDR1 SQVTM and CDR2 ANQGSEA. V lost 4 bases to trimming and J lost 6 bases; unmatched junction nucleotides: 14. Written as DNA, the CDR3 is TGCAGCGTTGGTTTCACGGGCCTAGCGGGGTTTGATACGCAGTATTTT. Translating gives CSVGFTGLAGFDTQYF.

The chain recombines TRBV19 with TRBJ2-1; perhaps TRBD1 as D (6 bases). Trimming took 0 bases from V and 2 from J, leaving 8 bases between them. This CDR3 is 15 amino acids long. CDR1 is LNHDA and CDR2 is SQIVND in the germline V gene (reference sequence). CDR3 nucleotide sequence: TGTGCCAGTAGTATAGAAGACAGGCCCTACAATGAGCAGTTCTTC. This sequence encodes CASSIEDRPYNEQFF.

The chain employs TRBV6-1 and TRBJ2-1; no definite D call. From germline, CDR1 is MNHNS and CDR2 SASEGT. V was cut by 5 bases and J by 0 bases, with 11 bases left in between. This CDR3 is built from 15 residues. This CDR3 is CASSSMSGSYNEQFF. For the CDR3, the DNA is TGTGCCAGCAGTTCAATGTCGGGCTCCTACAATGAGCAGTTCTTC.

In its sample, this clone was seen a few times. The V call is TRBV19, the J call TRBJ1-6; the D gene is possibly TRBD1 (6 bases). V lost 7 bases, J lost 7 bases, and 17 bases lay in between. There are 15 residues in the CDR3. CDR1 and CDR2 (germline): LNHDA, SQIVND (reference sequence). The CDR3 region has the DNA TGTGCCAGTATGGCTAGAAGGACAGAAAATTCACCCCTCCACTTT. Translated, it gives CASMARRTENSPLHF.

The rearrangement links TRBV14 to TRBJ1-1; TRBD1 matches at 7 bases. CDR1 and CDR2 from the germline V gene are SGHDN and FVKESK. V gave up 2 bases and J gave up 5 bases; unmatched junction bases: 2. CDR3 size: 13 residues. CDR3 nucleotide sequence: TGTGCCAGCAGCCAAACAGGGGCGACTGAAGCTTTCTTT. This gives the protein CASSQTGATEAFF.

The rearrangement links TRBV19 to TRBJ2-1; 12 bases align to TRBD1. The CDR3 consists of 16 residues. V dropped 6 bases and J dropped 10; count of bases not matched to a gene: 13. Looked up from germline, CDR1 is LNHDA and CDR2 is SQIVND (reference sequence). In nucleotides, the CDR3 is TGTGCCAGTAGGAAATACCCGGGACAGGGGGCAGAGGAGCAGTTCTTC. Protein: CASRKYPGQGAEEQFF.

The chain has TRBV7-6 and TRBJ1-3; D not certain. The CDR3 totals 16 residues. The V gene lost 1 base and the J gene lost 0 bases, with 10 bases spanning the gap. Germline V gene sequence: CDR1 SGHVS, CDR2 FNYEAQ. DNA for the CDR3: TGTGCCAGCAGCTTAGTTTCTTCCGGCTCTGGAAACACCATATATTTT. Translating gives CASSLVSSGSGNTIYF.

The V call is TRBV20-1, the J call TRBJ1-2; D is ambiguous. This CDR3 has 11 amino acids. CDR1 and CDR2 (germline): DFQATT, SNEGSKA (reference sequence). In nucleotides, the CDR3 is TGCAGCCTGTTTGGGCGTTATGGCTACACCTTC. Its translation is CSLFGRYGYTF.

The chain employs TRBV6-6 and TRBJ2-1, with TRBD2 as a possible D gene (6 bases). Trimming pared 2 bases from V and 0 bases from J, leaving 8 bases between. The CDR3 runs to 15 residues. Germline CDR1 reads MNHNY; CDR2 reads SVGAGI (reference sequence). The CDR3 protein is CASSYTGDSYNEQFF. As DNA, the CDR3 is TGTGCCAGCAGTTACACGGGAGACTCCTACAATGAGCAGTTCTTC.

V and J are TRBV12-5 and TRBJ2-1; TRBD2 matches at 13 bases. CDR3 length: 18 residues. Germline V CDR1 and CDR2: LGHNT, FRNRAP. Trimming cost V 1 base and J 5 bases; bases outside gene matches: 8. CDR3 DNA sequence: TGTGCTAGTGGTTTGGGAATAGGGGGACTAGCGGGAAACAATGAGCAGTTCTTC. Its protein product is CASGLGIGGLAGNNEQFF.

This chain joins TRBV25-1 and TRBJ1-1, with D possibly being TRBD1 (6 bases). The CDR3 has 14 residues. In germline, CDR1 is MGHDK, CDR2 SYGVNS. The ends were cut back, 2 bases at V and 1 base at J, with 8 bases in the middle. The CDR3 is CASSEGGQNTEAFF. CDR3 sequence (DNA): TGTGCCAGCAGTGAAGGGGGACAGAACACTGAAGCTTTCTTT.

The chain has TRBV6-1 and TRBJ1-4, with a possible D match to TRBD1 (5 bases). This CDR3 contains 13 residues. Per germline, CDR1 MNHNS and CDR2 SASEGT. V was clipped by 6 bases and J by 4 bases, with 9 bases between them. Written as DNA, the CDR3 is TGTGCCAGCAGGCTCGACAGTAATGAAAAACTGTTTTTT. Its translation is CASRLDSNEKLFF.

This clone turned up a few times. In DNA, the CDR3 is TGTGCCAGCTCACCTACCGGGACAGCCTTGGATCAGCCCCAGCATTTT. Residues: CASSPTGTALDQPQHF. The chain joins TRBV18 to TRBJ1-5, with 7 positions matching TRBD1. From germline, CDR1 is KGHSH and CDR2 LQKENI. V shed 3 bases, J shed 5 bases, and the junction held 10 bases outside the gene matches. The CDR3 has 16 amino acids.

The gene calls are TRBV6-1 and TRBJ2-7, with D maybe TRBD1 (6 bases). Germline V CDR1 and CDR2: MNHNS, SASEGT. V lost 5 bases and J lost 2, with 10 bases in between. This CDR3 region has 13 residues. The CDR3 sequence: CASSRDKAYEQYF. CDR3 nucleotide sequence: TGTGCCAGCAGTAGGGACAAGGCCTACGAGCAGTACTTC.

J is TRBJ2-7 and V is TRBV7-2, with a weak D call TRBD1 (8 bases). The CDR3 is 16 residues long. The germline CDR1 and CDR2 sequences are SGHTA and FQGNSA. Between the trimmed V and J ends, which lost 5 bases and 3 bases, there was a span of 20 bases. The CDR3 coding sequence is TGTGCCAGCAGCCTAGGAGGACAGGGAGGGAACTACGAGCAGTACTTC. Protein product: CASSLGGQGGNYEQYF.

This chain uses TRBV5-4 with TRBJ2-1; D uncertain. This CDR3 has 14 residues. V gave up 1 base and J gave up 4 bases, with 9 bases separating them. Germline V gives CDR1 SGHNT, CDR2 YYREEE (reference sequence). The CDR3 DNA is TGTGCCAGCAGCTTGCTGAGGCAGTACAATGAGCAGTTCTTC. Translation: CASSLLRQYNEQFF. The full variable domain, rest sourced from reference TRBV5-4 and TRBJ2-1, is ETGVTQSPTHLIKTRGQQVTLRCSSQSGHNTVSWYQQALGQGPQFIFQYYREEENGRGNFPPRFSGLQFPNYSSELNVNALELDDSALYLCASSLLRQYNEQFFGPGTRLTVL.

V gene TRBV19 combines with J gene TRBJ1-5; weak D call: TRBD1 (5 bases). The germline V gene has CDR1 LNHDA and CDR2 SQIVND (reference sequence). The CDR3 has 13 amino acids. V was cut by 4 bases and J by 6 bases, with 10 bases left in between. The CDR3 sequence is CASSTAGGQPQHF. CDR3 coding DNA: TGTGCCAGTAGTACGGCGGGGGGTCAGCCCCAGCATTTT.

The CDR3 is CASSSLAGSYNEQFF. The CDR3 DNA follows: TGTGCCAGCAGCTCTCTAGCGGGGTCCTACAATGAGCAGTTCTTC. This chain joins TRBV7-8 and TRBJ2-1; 9 positions agree with TRBD2. Germline CDR1 SGHVS, CDR2 FQNEAQ. The CDR3 covers 15 residues. V dropped 4 bases and J dropped 1; count of bases not matched to a gene: 2.

CDR3 DNA sequence: TGTGCCAGCAGTCTCGGGACAAAGATTTACGAGCAGTACTTC. It encodes CASSLGTKIYEQYF. The chain is built from TRBV5-5 and TRBJ2-7; a weak D match, TRBD1 (6 bases). Trimming left V 5 bases short and J 4 bases short, with 16 bases between. The CDR3 extends over 14 amino acids. Looked up from germline, CDR1 is SGHKS and CDR2 is YYEKEE (reference sequence).